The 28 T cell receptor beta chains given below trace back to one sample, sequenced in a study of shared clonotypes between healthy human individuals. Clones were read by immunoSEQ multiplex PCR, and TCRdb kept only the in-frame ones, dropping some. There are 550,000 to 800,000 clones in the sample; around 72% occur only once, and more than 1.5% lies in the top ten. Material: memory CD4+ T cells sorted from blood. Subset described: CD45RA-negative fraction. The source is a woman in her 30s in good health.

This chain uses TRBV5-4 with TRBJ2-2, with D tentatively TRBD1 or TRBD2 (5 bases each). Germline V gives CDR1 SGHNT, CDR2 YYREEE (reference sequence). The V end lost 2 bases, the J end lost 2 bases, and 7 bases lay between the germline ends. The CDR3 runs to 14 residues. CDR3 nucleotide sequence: TGTGCCAGCAGCTTCCGGGGCAACACCGGGGAGCTGTTTTTT. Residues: CASSFRGNTGELFF.

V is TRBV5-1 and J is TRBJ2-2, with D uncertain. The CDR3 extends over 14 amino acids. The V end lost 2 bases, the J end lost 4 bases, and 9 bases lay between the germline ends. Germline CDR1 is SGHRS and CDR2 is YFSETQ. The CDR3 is CASSLRVVTGELFF. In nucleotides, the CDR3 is TGCGCCAGCAGCTTACGGGTAGTCACCGGGGAGCTGTTTTTT.

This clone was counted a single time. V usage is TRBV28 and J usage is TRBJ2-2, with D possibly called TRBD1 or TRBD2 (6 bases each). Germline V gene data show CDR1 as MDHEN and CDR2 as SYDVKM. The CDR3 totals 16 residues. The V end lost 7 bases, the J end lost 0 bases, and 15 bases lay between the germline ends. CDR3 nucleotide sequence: TGTGCCAGCACCCCCCGGGGGCATCCGAACACCGGGGAGCTGTTTTTT. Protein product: CASTPRGHPNTGELFF.

CDR3: CASSRQRDGYGYTF. CDR3 in DNA: TGTGCCAGCTCACGCCAAAGGGACGGGTATGGCTACACCTTC. The chain recombines TRBV18 with TRBJ1-2; weak D call: TRBD1 (5 bases). The germline CDR1 and CDR2 sequences are KGHSH and LQKENI. Trimming removed 4 bases at V and 5 bases at J, with 14 bases between. The CDR3 runs 14 residues. Drawing the rest from reference TRBV18 and TRBJ1-2, the complete variable domain is NAGVMQNPRHLVRRRGQEARLRCSPMKGHSHVYWYRQLPEEGLKFMVYLQKENIIDESGMPKERFSAEFPKEGPSILRIQQVVRGDSAAYFCASSRQRDGYGYTFGSGTRLTVV.

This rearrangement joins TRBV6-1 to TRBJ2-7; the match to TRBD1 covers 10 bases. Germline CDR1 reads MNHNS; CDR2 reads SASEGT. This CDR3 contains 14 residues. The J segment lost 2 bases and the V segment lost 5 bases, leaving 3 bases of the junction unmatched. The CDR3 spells CASSRDRGTYEQYF. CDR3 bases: TGTGCCAGCAGTCGGGACAGGGGAACCTACGAGCAGTACTTC.

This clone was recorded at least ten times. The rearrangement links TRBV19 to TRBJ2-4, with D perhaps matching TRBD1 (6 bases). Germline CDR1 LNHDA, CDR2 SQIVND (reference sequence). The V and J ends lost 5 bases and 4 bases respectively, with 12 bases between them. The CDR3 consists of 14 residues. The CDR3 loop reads CASSLPDRKNIQYF. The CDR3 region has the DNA TGTGCCAGTAGTCTGCCGGACAGAAAAAACATTCAGTACTTC.

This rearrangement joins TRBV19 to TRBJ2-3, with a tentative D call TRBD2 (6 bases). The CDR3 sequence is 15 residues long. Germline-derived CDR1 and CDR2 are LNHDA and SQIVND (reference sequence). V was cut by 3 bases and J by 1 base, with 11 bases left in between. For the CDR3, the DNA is TGTGCCAGTAGTATTGGCGGGACGGGCACAGATACGCAGTATTTT. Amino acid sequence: CASSIGGTGTDTQYF.

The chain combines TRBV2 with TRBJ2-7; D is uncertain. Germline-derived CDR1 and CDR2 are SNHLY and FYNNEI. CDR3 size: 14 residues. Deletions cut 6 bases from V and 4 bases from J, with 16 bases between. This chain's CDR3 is CASSETDGKYEQYF. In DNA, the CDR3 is TGTGCCAGCAGCGAAACGGACGGCAAATACGAGCAGTACTTC.

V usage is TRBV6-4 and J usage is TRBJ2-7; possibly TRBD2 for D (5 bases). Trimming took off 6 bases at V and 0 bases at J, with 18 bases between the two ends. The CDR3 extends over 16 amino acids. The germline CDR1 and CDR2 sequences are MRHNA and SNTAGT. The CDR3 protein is CASSSGRVRGSYEQYF. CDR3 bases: TGTGCCAGCAGCAGCGGCCGAGTGCGAGGCTCCTACGAGCAGTACTTC.

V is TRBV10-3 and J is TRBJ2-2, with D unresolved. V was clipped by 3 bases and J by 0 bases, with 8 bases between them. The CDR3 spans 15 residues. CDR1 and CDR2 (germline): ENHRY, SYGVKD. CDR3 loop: CAISERTPNTGELFF. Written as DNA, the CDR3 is TGTGCCATCAGTGAAAGGACGCCGAACACCGGGGAGCTGTTTTTT.

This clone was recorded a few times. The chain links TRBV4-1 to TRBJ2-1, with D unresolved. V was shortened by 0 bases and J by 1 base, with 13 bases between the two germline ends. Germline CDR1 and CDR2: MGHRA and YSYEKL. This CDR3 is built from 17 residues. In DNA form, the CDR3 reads TGCGCCAGCAGCCAAGATTCCGGACGCCTTTCCTACAATGAGCAGTTCTTC. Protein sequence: CASSQDSGRLSYNEQFF.

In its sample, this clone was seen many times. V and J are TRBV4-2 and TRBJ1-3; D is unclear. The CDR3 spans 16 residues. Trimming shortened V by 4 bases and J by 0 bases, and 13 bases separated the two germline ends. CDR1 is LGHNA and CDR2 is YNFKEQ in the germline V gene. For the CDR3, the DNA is TGTGCCAGCAGCCCTAAGGTGGTGGACTCTGGAAACACCATATATTTT. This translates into CASSPKVVDSGNTIYF.

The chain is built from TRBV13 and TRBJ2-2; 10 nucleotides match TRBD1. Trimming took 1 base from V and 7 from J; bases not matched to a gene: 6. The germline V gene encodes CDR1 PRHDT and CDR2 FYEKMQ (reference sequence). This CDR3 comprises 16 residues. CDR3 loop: CASSLVWTGGIGELFF. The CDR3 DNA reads TGTGCCAGCAGCTTAGTGTGGACAGGGGGTATCGGGGAGCTGTTTTTT.

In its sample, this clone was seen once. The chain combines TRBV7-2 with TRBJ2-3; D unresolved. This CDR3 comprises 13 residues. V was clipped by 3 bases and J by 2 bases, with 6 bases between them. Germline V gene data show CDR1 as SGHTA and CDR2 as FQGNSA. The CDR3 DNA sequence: TGTGCCAGCAGCTTGACCCACACAGATACGCAGTATTTT. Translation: CASSLTHTDTQYF.

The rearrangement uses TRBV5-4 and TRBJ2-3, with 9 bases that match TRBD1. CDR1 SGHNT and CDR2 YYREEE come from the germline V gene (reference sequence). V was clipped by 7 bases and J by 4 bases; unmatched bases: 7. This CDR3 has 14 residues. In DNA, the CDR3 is TGTGCCAGCGTAGGGACAGGGTGGGCAGATACGCAGTATTTT. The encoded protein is CASVGTGWADTQYF. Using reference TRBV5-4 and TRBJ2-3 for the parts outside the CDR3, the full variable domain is ETGVTQSPTHLIKTRGQQVTLRCSSQSGHNTVSWYQQALGQGPQFIFQYYREEENGRGNFPPRFSGLQFPNYSSELNVNALELDDSALYLCASVGTGWADTQYFGPGTRLTVL.

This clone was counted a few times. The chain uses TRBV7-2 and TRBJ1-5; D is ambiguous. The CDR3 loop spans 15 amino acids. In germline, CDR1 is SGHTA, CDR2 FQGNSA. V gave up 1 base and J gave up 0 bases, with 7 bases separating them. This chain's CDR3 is CASSLGGYSNQPQHF. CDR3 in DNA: TGTGCCAGCAGCTTAGGCGGTTATAGCAATCAGCCCCAGCATTTT.

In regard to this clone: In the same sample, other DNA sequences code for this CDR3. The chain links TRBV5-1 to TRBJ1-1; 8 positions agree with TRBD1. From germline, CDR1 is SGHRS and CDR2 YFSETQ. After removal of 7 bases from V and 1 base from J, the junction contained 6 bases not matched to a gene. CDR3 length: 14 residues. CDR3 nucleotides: TGCGCCAGCCGGCCCGGGACAGGGAACACTGAAGCTTTCTTT. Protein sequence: CASRPGTGNTEAFF.

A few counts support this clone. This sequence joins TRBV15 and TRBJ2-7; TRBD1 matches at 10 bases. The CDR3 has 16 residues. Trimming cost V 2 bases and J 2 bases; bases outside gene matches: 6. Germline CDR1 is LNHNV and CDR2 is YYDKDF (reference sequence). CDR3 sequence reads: CATSRPSGTGAYEQYF. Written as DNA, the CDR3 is TGTGCCACCAGCAGACCCTCCGGGACAGGGGCCTACGAGCAGTACTTC.

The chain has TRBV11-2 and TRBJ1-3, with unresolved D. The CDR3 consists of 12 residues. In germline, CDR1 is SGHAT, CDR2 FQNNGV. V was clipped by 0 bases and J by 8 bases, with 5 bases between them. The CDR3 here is CASSLDVDTIYF. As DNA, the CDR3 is TGTGCCAGCAGCTTAGATGTGGACACCATATATTTT.

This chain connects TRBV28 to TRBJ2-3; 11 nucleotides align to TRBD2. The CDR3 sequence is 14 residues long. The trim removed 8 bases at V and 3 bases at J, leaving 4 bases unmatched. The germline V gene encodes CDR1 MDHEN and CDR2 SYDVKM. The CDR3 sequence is CASRGTSGTDTQYF. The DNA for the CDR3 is TGTGCCAGCCGAGGGACTAGCGGAACAGATACGCAGTATTTT.

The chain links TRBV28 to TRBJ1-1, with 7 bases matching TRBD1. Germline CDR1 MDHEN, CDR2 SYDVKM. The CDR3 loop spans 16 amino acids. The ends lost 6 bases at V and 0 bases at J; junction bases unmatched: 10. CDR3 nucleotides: TGTGCCAGCAGGCCTGGAGGCAGGGGGGTGAACACTGAAGCTTTCTTT. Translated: CASRPGGRGVNTEAFF.

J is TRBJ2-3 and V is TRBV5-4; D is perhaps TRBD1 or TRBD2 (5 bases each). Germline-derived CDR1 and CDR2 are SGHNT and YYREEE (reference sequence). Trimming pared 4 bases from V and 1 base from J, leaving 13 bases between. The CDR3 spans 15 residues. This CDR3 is CASSPGGDRTDTQYF. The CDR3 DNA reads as TGTGCCAGCAGCCCGGGTGGGGACCGCACAGATACGCAGTATTTT.

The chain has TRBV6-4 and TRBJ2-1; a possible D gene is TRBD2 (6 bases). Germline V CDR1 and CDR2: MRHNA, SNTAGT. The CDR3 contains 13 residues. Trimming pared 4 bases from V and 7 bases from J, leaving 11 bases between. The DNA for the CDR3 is TGTGCCAGCAGTGCGGGGGAACGGAATGAGCAGTTCTTC. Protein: CASSAGERNEQFF.

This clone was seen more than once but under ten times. CDR3 residues: CASSLDRDYEQYF. CDR3 DNA sequence: TGTGCCAGTAGCCTTGACAGGGACTACGAGCAGTACTTC. The genes are TRBV19 and TRBJ2-7; TRBD1 agrees at 7 bases. The CDR3 runs 13 residues. V shed 6 bases and J 3 bases; nucleotides not matched to a gene: 5. Germline CDR1 is LNHDA and CDR2 is SQIVND (reference sequence).

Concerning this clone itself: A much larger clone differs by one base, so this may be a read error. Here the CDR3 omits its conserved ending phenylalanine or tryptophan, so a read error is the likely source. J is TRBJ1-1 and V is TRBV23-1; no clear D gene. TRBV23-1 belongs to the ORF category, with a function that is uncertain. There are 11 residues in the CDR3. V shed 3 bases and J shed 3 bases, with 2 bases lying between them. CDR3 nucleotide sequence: TGCGCCAGCAGTCAGGACACTGAAGCTTTCCTT. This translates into CASSQDTEAFL.

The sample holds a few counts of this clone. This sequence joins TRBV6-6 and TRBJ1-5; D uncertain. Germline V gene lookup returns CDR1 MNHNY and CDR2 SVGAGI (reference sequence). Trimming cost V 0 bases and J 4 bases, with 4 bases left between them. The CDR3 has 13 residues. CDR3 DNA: TGTGCCAGCAGTTACTCGGTAAATCAGCCCCAGCATTTT. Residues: CASSYSVNQPQHF.

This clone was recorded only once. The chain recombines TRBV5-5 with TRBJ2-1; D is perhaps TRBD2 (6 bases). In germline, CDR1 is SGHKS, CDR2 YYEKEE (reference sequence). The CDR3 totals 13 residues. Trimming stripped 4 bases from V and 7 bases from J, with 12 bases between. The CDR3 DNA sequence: TGTGCCAGCAGCCTAGCGAAGGGAAATGAGCAGTTCTTC. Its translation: CASSLAKGNEQFF.

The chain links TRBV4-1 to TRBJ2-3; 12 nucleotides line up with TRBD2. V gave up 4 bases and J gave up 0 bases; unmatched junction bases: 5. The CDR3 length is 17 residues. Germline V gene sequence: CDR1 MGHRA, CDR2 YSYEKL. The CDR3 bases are TGCGCCAGCAGCCGGTCCGGGACTAGCGGGAGCACAGATACGCAGTATTTT. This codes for CASSRSGTSGSTDTQYF.